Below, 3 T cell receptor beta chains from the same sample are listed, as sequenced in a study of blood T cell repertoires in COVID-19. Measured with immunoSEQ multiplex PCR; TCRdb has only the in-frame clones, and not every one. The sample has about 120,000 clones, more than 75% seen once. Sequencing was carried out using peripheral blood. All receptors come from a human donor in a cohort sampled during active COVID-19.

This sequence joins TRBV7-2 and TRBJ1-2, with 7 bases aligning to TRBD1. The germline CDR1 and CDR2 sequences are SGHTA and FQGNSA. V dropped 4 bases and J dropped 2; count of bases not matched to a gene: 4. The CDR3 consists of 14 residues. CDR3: CASSSGGVNYGYTF. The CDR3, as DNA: TGTGCCAGCAGCTCAGGGGGTGTAAACTATGGCTACACCTTC.

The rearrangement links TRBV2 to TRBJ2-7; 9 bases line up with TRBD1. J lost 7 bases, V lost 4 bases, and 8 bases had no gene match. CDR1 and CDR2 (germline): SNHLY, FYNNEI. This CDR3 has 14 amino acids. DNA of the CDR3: TGTGCCAGCAGTGGCCACAGGGGGCGAGGTGAGCAGTACTTC. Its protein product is CASSGHRGRGEQYF.

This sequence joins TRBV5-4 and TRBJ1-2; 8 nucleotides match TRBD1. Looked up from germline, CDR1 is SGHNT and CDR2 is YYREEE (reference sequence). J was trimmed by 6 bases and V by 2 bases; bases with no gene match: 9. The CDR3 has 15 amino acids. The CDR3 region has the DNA TGTGCCAGCAGCTTTGGATCGGACAGGGAAGATGGCTACACCTTC. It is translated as CASSFGSDREDGYTF.